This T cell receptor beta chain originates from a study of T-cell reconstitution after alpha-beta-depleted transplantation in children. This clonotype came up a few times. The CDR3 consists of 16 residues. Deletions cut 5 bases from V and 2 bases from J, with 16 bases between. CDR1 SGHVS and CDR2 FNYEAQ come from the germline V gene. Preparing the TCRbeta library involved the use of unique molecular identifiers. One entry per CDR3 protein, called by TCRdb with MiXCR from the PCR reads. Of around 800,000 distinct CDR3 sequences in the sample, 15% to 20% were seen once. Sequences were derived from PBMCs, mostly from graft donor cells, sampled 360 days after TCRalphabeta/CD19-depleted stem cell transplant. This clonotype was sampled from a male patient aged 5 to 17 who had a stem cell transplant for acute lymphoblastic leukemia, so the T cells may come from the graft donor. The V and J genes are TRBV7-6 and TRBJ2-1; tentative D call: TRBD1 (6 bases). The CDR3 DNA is TGTGCCAGCAGCCCAAGTTGGGACACTACCTACAATGAGCAGTTCTTC. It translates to CASSPSWDTTYNEQFF.